These T cell receptor beta chains were read from a single sample in a study of beta chain features in type 1 diabetes. Data came from immunoSEQ multiplex PCR; TCRdb stores just in-frame clones and leaves some out. Altogether approximately 120,000 clones are present, roughly 43% being singletons, with the ten largest covering about 0.07%. Specimen: stem cell memory CD4+ T cells from blood. These receptors originate from a woman between 18 and 29 years old in good health. The CDR3 runs from the conserved cysteine through the conserved F or W. The order of the fields is clone size, V gene, J gene, D gene, CDR3 DNA, CDR3 protein. The D gene is left open where the match is weak. The size of a clone is reported for some rows only, either as once, few or many, or as a class for expanded clones.

clone size: .
V gene: TRBV7-2
J gene: TRBJ2-7
D gene: .
CDR3 DNA: TGTGCCAGCAGCTTAGTCGGGGTCGAGCGGAAGCAGTACTTC
CDR3 protein: CASSLVGVERKQYF

clone size: few
V gene: TRBV7-9
J gene: TRBJ1-1
D gene: .
CDR3 DNA: TGTGCCAGCATCGCAGGGCCAATGCTTCCGAACACTGAAGCTTTCTTT
CDR3 protein: CASIAGPMLPNTEAFF

clone size: .
V gene: TRBV9
J gene: TRBJ1-3
D gene: .
CDR3 DNA: TGTGCCAGCAGCGTAGGTAACTCTGGAAACACCATATATTTT
CDR3 protein: CASSVGNSGNTIYF

clone size: .
V gene: TRBV15
J gene: TRBJ2-7
D gene: TRBD1
CDR3 DNA: TGTGCCACCAGCAGGGTCCGGGGACAGGGGCGGTACGAGCAGTACTTC
CDR3 protein: CATSRVRGQGRYEQYF

clone size: few
V gene: TRBV6-6
J gene: TRBJ2-7
D gene: TRBD2
CDR3 DNA: TGTGCCAGCAGTCCCAAGCGGGAGGTCTACGAGCAGTACTTC
CDR3 protein: CASSPKREVYEQYF

clone size: few
V gene: TRBV7-2
J gene: TRBJ2-5
D gene: .
CDR3 DNA: TGTGCCAGCAGCTTAGGGGACTGGCGGACCCAGTACTTC
CDR3 protein: CASSLGDWRTQYF

clone size: .
V gene: TRBV2
J gene: TRBJ1-5
D gene: .
CDR3 DNA: TGTGCCAGCAGGTCCCCCGGGCAGCCCCAGCATTTT
CDR3 protein: CASRSPGQPQHF

clone size: once
V gene: TRBV7-9
J gene: TRBJ1-2
D gene: TRBD1
CDR3 DNA: TGTGCCAGCAGCTTACCCCAGACAGGGAATGGCTACACCTTC
CDR3 protein: CASSLPQTGNGYTF

clone size: few
V gene: TRBV7-2
J gene: TRBJ2-2
D gene: TRBD2
CDR3 DNA: TGTGCCAGCAGAAGGGGGCGGGAGGGATCCGGGGAGCTGTTTTTT
CDR3 protein: CASRRGREGSGELFF

clone size: .
V gene: TRBV28
J gene: TRBJ1-5
D gene: TRBD1
CDR3 DNA: TGTGCCAGCCAGGGGGCCGGGCTCAATCAGCCCCAGCATTTT
CDR3 protein: CASQGAGLNQPQHF

clone size: few
V gene: TRBV5-1
J gene: TRBJ2-7
D gene: .
CDR3 DNA: TGCGCCAGCAGCATACAAGTTCACTCCTACGAGCAGTACTTC
CDR3 protein: CASSIQVHSYEQYF

clone size: once
V gene: TRBV7-2
J gene: TRBJ2-3
D gene: .
CDR3 DNA: TGTGCCAGCAGCTTAACGGGGGATACGCAGTATTTT
CDR3 protein: CASSLTGDTQYF

clone size: few
V gene: TRBV2
J gene: TRBJ2-4
D gene: .
CDR3 DNA: TGTGCCAGCAGAAAAACAGAAGCCAAAAACATTCAGTACTTC
CDR3 protein: CASRKTEAKNIQYF

clone size: few
V gene: TRBV27
J gene: TRBJ2-5
D gene: .
CDR3 DNA: TGTGCCAGCGGATACAGGGATTCCCAAGAGACCCAGTACTTC
CDR3 protein: CASGYRDSQETQYF

clone size: .
V gene: TRBV7-2
J gene: TRBJ2-2
D gene: .
CDR3 DNA: TGTGCCAGCAGCCTGTCTAGAAACACCGGGGAGCTGTTTTTT
CDR3 protein: CASSLSRNTGELFF

clone size: few
V gene: TRBV29-1
J gene: TRBJ2-4
D gene: .
CDR3 DNA: TGCACGGATCTTAAGAAGACTATCGAAAACATTCAGTACTTC
CDR3 protein: CTDLKKTIENIQYF

clone size: .
V gene: TRBV2
J gene: TRBJ1-4
D gene: .
CDR3 DNA: TGTGCCAGCAGCGATCAGGGCTATGAAAAACTGTTTTTT
CDR3 protein: CASSDQGYEKLFF

clone size: .
V gene: TRBV18
J gene: TRBJ1-5
D gene: .
CDR3 DNA: TGTGCCAGCTCGGAACAGGGTAGGGCCAATCAGCCCCAGCATTTT
CDR3 protein: CASSEQGRANQPQHF

clone size: .
V gene: TRBV15
J gene: TRBJ2-5
D gene: TRBD2
CDR3 DNA: TGTGCCACCAGCCGCTCTAGCGGGAGCGAAGAGACCCAGTACTTC
CDR3 protein: CATSRSSGSEETQYF

clone size: .
V gene: TRBV27
J gene: TRBJ2-7
D gene: TRBD2
CDR3 DNA: TGTGCCAGCAGTATACGGGGACTCCGCGCGGGACACGTCTGGACTAGCGGGAGCTACGAGCAGTACTTC
CDR3 protein: CASSIRGLRAGHVWTSGSYEQYF

clone size: .
V gene: TRBV14
J gene: TRBJ2-7
D gene: .
CDR3 DNA: TGTGCCAGCAGTCTGAACGGTAGTCGGTACCCCTACGAGCAGTACTTC
CDR3 protein: CASSLNGSRYPYEQYF

clone size: few
V gene: TRBV7-2
J gene: TRBJ1-2
D gene: .
CDR3 DNA: TGTGCCAGCAGCTCCACAGGGTTAGGCTACACCTTC
CDR3 protein: CASSSTGLGYTF

clone size: few
V gene: TRBV7-9
J gene: TRBJ1-5
D gene: .
CDR3 DNA: TGTGCCAGCAGCAACGGCCAGGCGCGGCCCCAGCATTTT
CDR3 protein: CASSNGQARPQHF

clone size: .
V gene: TRBV18
J gene: TRBJ1-2
D gene: TRBD1
CDR3 DNA: TGTGCCAGCTCACCGACAGGGGATGGCTACACCTTC
CDR3 protein: CASSPTGDGYTF

clone size: .
V gene: TRBV10-3
J gene: TRBJ2-1
D gene: TRBD2
CDR3 DNA: TGTGCCATCAGATCCGCCGGGACTAGCGGGAGTATGACTGAGCAGTTCTTC
CDR3 protein: CAIRSAGTSGSMTEQFF

clone size: .
V gene: TRBV30
J gene: TRBJ2-3
D gene: .
CDR3 DNA: TGTGCCTGGAGTGTACTGGGCCTAAGGAGCACAGATACGCAGTATTTT
CDR3 protein: CAWSVLGLRSTDTQYF

clone size: .
V gene: TRBV29-1
J gene: TRBJ1-2
D gene: .
CDR3 DNA: TGCAGCGTCCTGAATCCAGGCTCTTATGGCTACACCTTC
CDR3 protein: CSVLNPGSYGYTF

clone size: .
V gene: TRBV11-3
J gene: TRBJ2-1
D gene: TRBD1
CDR3 DNA: TGTGCCAGCAGTCAAGGACAGGGAATCTACAATGAGCAGTTCTTC
CDR3 protein: CASSQGQGIYNEQFF

clone size: .
V gene: TRBV7-3
J gene: TRBJ1-2
D gene: .
CDR3 DNA: TGTGCCAGCAGCCCGGGGGTTAACTATGGCTACACCTTC
CDR3 protein: CASSPGVNYGYTF

clone size: few
V gene: TRBV5-4
J gene: TRBJ2-1
D gene: .
CDR3 DNA: TGTGCCAGCAGCTTGGGCCAGACTAATGAGCAGTTCTTC
CDR3 protein: CASSLGQTNEQFF

clone size: .
V gene: TRBV15
J gene: TRBJ2-7
D gene: .
CDR3 DNA: TGTGCCACCAGCAGAGTAGACACGCTATACGAGCAGTACTTC
CDR3 protein: CATSRVDTLYEQYF

clone size: few
V gene: TRBV27
J gene: TRBJ2-1
D gene: TRBD1
CDR3 DNA: TGTGCCAGCAGTTTACAAGCGGGACAGGGGAACAATGAGCAGTTCTTC
CDR3 protein: CASSLQAGQGNNEQFF

clone size: few
V gene: TRBV5-1
J gene: TRBJ2-3
D gene: .
CDR3 DNA: TGCGCCAGCAGCTGGGGCGGATCCGGCTCGGATACGCAGTATTTT
CDR3 protein: CASSWGGSGSDTQYF

clone size: few
V gene: TRBV9
J gene: TRBJ1-1
D gene: TRBD1
CDR3 DNA: TGTGCCAGCAGCGGGCGACAGGGGCTGAACACTGAAGCTTTCTTT
CDR3 protein: CASSGRQGLNTEAFF

clone size: .
V gene: TRBV13
J gene: TRBJ2-1
D gene: .
CDR3 DNA: TGTGCCAGCAGACAAGGACAGTGGGGTTACAATGAGCAGTTCTTC
CDR3 protein: CASRQGQWGYNEQFF

clone size: .
V gene: TRBV30
J gene: TRBJ2-7
D gene: .
CDR3 DNA: TGTGCCTGGAGTGTAATGGAGGGGCCGACCTACGAGCAGTACTTC
CDR3 protein: CAWSVMEGPTYEQYF

clone size: .
V gene: TRBV11-2
J gene: TRBJ2-7
D gene: TRBD1
CDR3 DNA: TGTGCCAGCAGCTTACGGGACAGATACGAGCAGTACTTC
CDR3 protein: CASSLRDRYEQYF

clone size: .
V gene: TRBV28
J gene: TRBJ1-2
D gene: TRBD1
CDR3 DNA: TGTGCCAGCAACGCGGACAGGGCCTATGGCTACACCTTC
CDR3 protein: CASNADRAYGYTF

clone size: .
V gene: TRBV11-2
J gene: TRBJ2-2
D gene: TRBD2
CDR3 DNA: TGTGCCAGCAGCTTGGGGACTAGCGGGAGTACCGGGGAGCTGTTTTTT
CDR3 protein: CASSLGTSGSTGELFF

clone size: few
V gene: TRBV7-2
J gene: TRBJ1-1
D gene: TRBD1
CDR3 DNA: TGTGCCAGCAGTCGACAGGGCGGAACTGAAGCTTTCTTT
CDR3 protein: CASSRQGGTEAFF

clone size: .
V gene: TRBV18
J gene: TRBJ1-5
D gene: .
CDR3 DNA: TGTGCCAGCTCACCATATCGGGACATTAGCAATCAGCCCCAGCATTTT
CDR3 protein: CASSPYRDISNQPQHF

clone size: few
V gene: TRBV4-1
J gene: TRBJ2-7
D gene: .
CDR3 DNA: TGCGCCAGCAGCCAAGAGAGTAGACTCCGCTACGAGCAGTACTTC
CDR3 protein: CASSQESRLRYEQYF

clone size: .
V gene: TRBV5-1
J gene: TRBJ2-1
D gene: .
CDR3 DNA: TGCGCCAGCAGCTTGGAATCGCGATCTTACAATGAGCAGTTCTTC
CDR3 protein: CASSLESRSYNEQFF

clone size: few
V gene: TRBV28
J gene: TRBJ1-4
D gene: .
CDR3 DNA: TGTGCCAGCAGTTCCCTCCAGGGTAGGATTGAAAAACTGTTTTTT
CDR3 protein: CASSSLQGRIEKLFF

clone size: .
V gene: TRBV6-1
J gene: TRBJ2-5
D gene: .
CDR3 DNA: TGTGCCAGCAGTGAAGCATTTTTGGGCAGTCAAGAGACCCAGTACTTC
CDR3 protein: CASSEAFLGSQETQYF

clone size: .
V gene: TRBV7-2
J gene: TRBJ2-3
D gene: TRBD2
CDR3 DNA: TGTGCCAGCAGCACCGGACTAGCGGGGCTCACAGATACGCAGTATTTT
CDR3 protein: CASSTGLAGLTDTQYF

clone size: .
V gene: TRBV7-9
J gene: TRBJ2-3
D gene: TRBD2
CDR3 DNA: TGTGCCAGCAGCTTAGACGGGAGGGCTGATACGCAGTATTTT
CDR3 protein: CASSLDGRADTQYF

clone size: .
V gene: TRBV28
J gene: TRBJ2-1
D gene: TRBD2
CDR3 DNA: TGTGCCTACAATAGCGGGAGTAACCATGAGCAGTTCTTC
CDR3 protein: CAYNSGSNHEQFF

clone size: .
V gene: TRBV9
J gene: TRBJ1-1
D gene: .
CDR3 DNA: TGTGCCAGCAGCTTCTCCGGGGGTCAGGCTTTCTTT
CDR3 protein: CASSFSGGQAFF

clone size: .
V gene: TRBV4-1
J gene: TRBJ2-6
D gene: .
CDR3 DNA: TGCGCCAGCAGCCAAGGAGCAAGCTCTGGGGCCAACGTCCTGACTTTC
CDR3 protein: CASSQGASSGANVLTF

clone size: .
V gene: TRBV7-2
J gene: TRBJ2-1
D gene: TRBD2
CDR3 DNA: TGTGCCAGCAGCTTAGTACTAGCGGGAGATAATGAGCAGTTCTTC
CDR3 protein: CASSLVLAGDNEQFF

clone size: .
V gene: TRBV18
J gene: TRBJ2-5
D gene: TRBD2
CDR3 DNA: TGTGCCAGCTCACCAACCGCCCGACTAGCGGGAGAGACCCAGTACTTC
CDR3 protein: CASSPTARLAGETQYF

clone size: .
V gene: TRBV7-2
J gene: TRBJ2-7
D gene: TRBD2
CDR3 DNA: TGTGCCAGCAGCCCCAGAATAGCGGGAGGGCGCGAGCAGTACTTC
CDR3 protein: CASSPRIAGGREQYF

clone size: .
V gene: TRBV6-1
J gene: TRBJ1-4
D gene: TRBD1
CDR3 DNA: TGTGCCAGCAGTGCCGGGACAGGGGGCAATGAAAAACTGTTTTTT
CDR3 protein: CASSAGTGGNEKLFF

clone size: .
V gene: TRBV2
J gene: TRBJ2-3
D gene: .
CDR3 DNA: TGTGCCAGCAGTCGACTAGGCCCAGATACGCAGTATTTT
CDR3 protein: CASSRLGPDTQYF

clone size: .
V gene: TRBV4-1
J gene: TRBJ2-2
D gene: TRBD1
CDR3 DNA: TGCGCCAGCAGCCAAGCCGGGACAGTCAACACCGGGGAGCTGTTTTTT
CDR3 protein: CASSQAGTVNTGELFF

clone size: .
V gene: TRBV27
J gene: TRBJ2-7
D gene: .
CDR3 DNA: TGTGCCAGCAGTTTTCGCGTACCGACAACAGGGAGAAGCTCCTACGAGCAGTACTTC
CDR3 protein: CASSFRVPTTGRSSYEQYF

clone size: few
V gene: TRBV7-9
J gene: TRBJ1-5
D gene: .
CDR3 DNA: TGTGCCAGCAGCCCAAGGGAGGGTGGCAATCAGCCCCAGCATTTT
CDR3 protein: CASSPREGGNQPQHF

clone size: few
V gene: TRBV7-9
J gene: TRBJ1-5
D gene: .
CDR3 DNA: TGTGCCAGCAGCTTAGCAGGGGGAAGCAATCAGCCCCAGCATTTT
CDR3 protein: CASSLAGGSNQPQHF

clone size: .
V gene: TRBV27
J gene: TRBJ1-4
D gene: .
CDR3 DNA: TGTGCCAGCAGTCCCCTCGGAGTCCTTATTCCAAAACTGTTTTTT
CDR3 protein: CASSPLGVLIPKLFF